This TCR beta chain was captured by sequencing in a study of blood T cell repertoires in COVID-19. Study context: Samples representing acute and convalescent COVID-19 were sourced from the United States, Italy and Spain. PBMCs, B-cell-depleted T cells, or T cells provided the cDNA or gDNA that made up the material.

In the authors' methods: Amplified reference gene primers provided the basis for estimating nucleated cell counts. This table comes from immunoSEQ multiplex PCR, and its TCRdb copy is limited to in-frame clones, with some not included. V and J calls and clone size are those listed in that table; D and trimming were worked out from the DNA. The sample includes roughly 140,000 clones, 87% of them seen just once. This clone has only a few counts. Trimming shortened V by 4 bases and J by 5 bases, and 12 bases separated the two germline ends. The CDR3 spans 14 residues. Germline V gene data show CDR1 as SNHLY and CDR2 as FYNNEI.

Material: peripheral blood. The gene calls are TRBV2 and TRBJ1-5, with a tentative D call TRBD1 (5 bases). This sequence originates from a woman aged 55-70 years with active or convalescent COVID-19. The CDR3 coding sequence is TGTGCCAGCAGTGGGGGCAGCCCTTATCAGCCCCAGCATTTT. It translates to CASSGGSPYQPQHF.